The T cell receptor beta chain described here comes from a study of blood T cell repertoires in COVID-19. On the study more broadly: Collection of acute and convalescent COVID-19 samples took place in the United States, Italy and Spain. From T cells, B-cell-depleted T cells, or PBMCs came the material, which was cDNA or gDNA.

V dropped 5 bases and J dropped 1 base, with 6 bases sitting between them. CDR3 length: 13 residues. Germline V CDR1 and CDR2: MNHEY, SMNVEV (reference sequence). Under the authors' procedure: Reference gene primer amplification gave nucleated cell count estimates. Profiled with immunoSEQ multiplex PCR; TCRdb holds only in-frame clones, not every one. For V, J and clone size, that table is used; D and trimming come from the DNA. Of some 93,000 clones listed, around 80% are singletons. Sequencing used peripheral blood. This clonotype was obtained from a man in his sixties or seventies with acute or convalescent COVID-19. V gene TRBV27 combines with J gene TRBJ1-5; unclear D gene. The chain's CDR3 is CASSVQSNQPQHF. The CDR3 DNA sequence: TGTGCCAGCAGTGTACAGAGCAATCAGCCCCAGCATTTT.